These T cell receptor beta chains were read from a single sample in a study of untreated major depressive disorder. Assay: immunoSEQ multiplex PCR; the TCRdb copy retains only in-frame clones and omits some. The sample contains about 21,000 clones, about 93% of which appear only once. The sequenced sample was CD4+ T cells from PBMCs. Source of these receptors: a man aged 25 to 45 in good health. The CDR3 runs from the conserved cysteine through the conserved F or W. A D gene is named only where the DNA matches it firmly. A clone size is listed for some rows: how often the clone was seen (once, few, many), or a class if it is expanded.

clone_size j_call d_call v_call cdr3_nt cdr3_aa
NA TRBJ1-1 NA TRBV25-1 TGTGCCAGCAGTGTCCGGGGACGAATGAACACTGAAGCTTTCTTT CASSVRGRMNTEAFF
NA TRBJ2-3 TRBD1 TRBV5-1 TGCGCCAGCAGCTCCGGACAGGGGGCGAGCACAGATACGCAGTATTTT CASSSGQGASTDTQYF
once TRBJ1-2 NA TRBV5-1 TGCGCCAGCAGCCCTGGCCAGGGGTATGGCTACACCTTC CASSPGQGYGYTF
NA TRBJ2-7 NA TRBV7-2 TGTGCCAGCAGCTTAACGCGTGTCTACGAGCAGTACTTC CASSLTRVYEQYF
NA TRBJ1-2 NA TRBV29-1 TGCAGCGTTGAACAGGAGGCCTATGGCTACACCTTC CSVEQEAYGYTF
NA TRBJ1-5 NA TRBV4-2 TGTGCCAGCAGCCAAGCGAACAATCAGCCCCAGCATTTT CASSQANNQPQHF
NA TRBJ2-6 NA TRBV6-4 TGTGCCAGCAGTGACTCGTCAGGGTCTGGGGCCAACGTCCTGACTTTC CASSDSSGSGANVLTF
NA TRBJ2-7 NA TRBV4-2 TGTGCCAGCAGCCTCGGCGAGCGCGGTCCCGAGCAGTACTTC CASSLGERGPEQYF
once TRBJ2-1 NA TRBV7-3 TGTGCCAGCAGCCCGCGGGACGCCAGCTCCTACAATGAGCAGTTCTTC CASSPRDASSYNEQFF
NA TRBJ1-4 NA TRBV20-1 TGCAGTGCTAGGCATAATGAAAAACTGTTTTTT CSARHNEKLFF
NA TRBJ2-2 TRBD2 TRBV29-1 TGCTCGGGGGGGGACACCGGGGAGCTGTTTTTT CSGGDTGELFF
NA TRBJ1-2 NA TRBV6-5 TGTGCCAGCAGTAACCCCAACCGATTACGTGGCTACACCTTC CASSNPNRLRGYTF
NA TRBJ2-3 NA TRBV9 TGTGCCAGCAGCGTTTCTGGGTCGGGCACAGATACGCAGTATTTT CASSVSGSGTDTQYF
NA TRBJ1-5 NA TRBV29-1 TGCAGCGTACTACAGGCCGGGGATCAGCCCCAGCATTTT CSVLQAGDQPQHF
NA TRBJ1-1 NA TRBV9 TGTGCCAGCAGCGTAGGGGGCACCACTGAAGCTTTCTTT CASSVGGTTEAFF
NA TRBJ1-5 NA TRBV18 TGTGCCAGCTCGTCGGGACAAGGTGCAGTAGGGCCCCAGCATTTT CASSSGQGAVGPQHF
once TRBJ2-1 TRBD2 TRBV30 TGTGCCTGGAGTCCAACTAGCGGAAACTACAATGAGCAGTTCTTC CAWSPTSGNYNEQFF
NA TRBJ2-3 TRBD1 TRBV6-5 TGTGCCAGCAGAGGGACAGGGGGGATCGCGCAGTATTTT CASRGTGGIAQYF
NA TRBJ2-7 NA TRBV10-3 TGTGCCATCAGTGAGTCGGGACTCCTGAAAAGCTCCTACGAGCAGTACTTC CAISESGLLKSSYEQYF
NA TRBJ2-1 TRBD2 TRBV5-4 TGTGCCAGCAGCTCGACCGGGACTAGCGGATTCGGCTCCTACAATGAGCAGTTCTTC CASSSTGTSGFGSYNEQFF
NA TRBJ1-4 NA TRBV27 TGTGCCAGCAGTTCCGGTGTGTTGGGGGAAAAACTGTTTTTT CASSSGVLGEKLFF
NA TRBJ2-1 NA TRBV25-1 TGTGCCATCGAAAGGGGTAACTCCTACAATGAGCAGTTCTTC CAIERGNSYNEQFF
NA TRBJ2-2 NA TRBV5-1 TGCGCCAGCAGCTTGGTGACAGTCAACACCGGGGAGCTGTTTTTT CASSLVTVNTGELFF
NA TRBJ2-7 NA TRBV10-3 TGTGCCATCAGTGATATGGGGTACGAGGGGTCCTACGAGCAGTACTTC CAISDMGYEGSYEQYF
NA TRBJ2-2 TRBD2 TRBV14 TGTGCCAGCAGCCAAGATCGCGGACTAGCGGGAAACACCGGGGAGCTGTTTTTT CASSQDRGLAGNTGELFF
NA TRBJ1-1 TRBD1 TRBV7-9 TGTGCCAGCAGCGGGGACAGGGTAGGTGCCATGAACACTGAAGCTTTCTTT CASSGDRVGAMNTEAFF
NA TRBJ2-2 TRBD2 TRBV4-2 TGTGCCAGCAGGACCCCGGGACTAGCGGACACCGGGGAGCTGTTTTTT CASRTPGLADTGELFF
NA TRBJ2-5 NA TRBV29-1 TGCAGCGTTGAGACCCGGGAGTTGACCCAGTACTTC CSVETRELTQYF